The sequence of this TCR beta chain was determined in a study of blood T cell repertoires in COVID-19. Germline V CDR1 and CDR2: SGHAT, FQNNGV. Trimming took off 3 bases at V and 3 bases at J, with 8 bases between the two ends. This CDR3 has 14 amino acids. Data came from immunoSEQ multiplex PCR; TCRdb stores just in-frame clones and leaves some out. Among about 370,000 clones listed, 85% to 90% were seen once. Cohort allocation depended upon clinical history that participants reported. Resolution of symptoms, clearance, or two negative PCRs was present in recovered Cohort 3 donors. The sample comprised PBMCs or T cells enriched from blood (not recorded which). The gene calls are TRBV11-2 and TRBJ2-2, with D perhaps matching TRBD2 (5 bases). The TCR sequence derives from a man between 18 and 35 years old who had recovered from COVID-19. CDR3: CASSFVEDTGELFF. The CDR3 DNA is TGTGCCAGCAGCTTTGTGGAGGACACCGGGGAGCTGTTTTTT.